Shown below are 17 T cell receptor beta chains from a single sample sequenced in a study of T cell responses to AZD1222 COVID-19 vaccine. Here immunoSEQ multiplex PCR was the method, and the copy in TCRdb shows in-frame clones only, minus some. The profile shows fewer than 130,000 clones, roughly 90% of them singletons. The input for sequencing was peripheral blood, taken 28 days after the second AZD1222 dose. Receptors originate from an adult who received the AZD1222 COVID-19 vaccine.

The CDR3 DNA reads as TGTGCCAGCAGCCCTAACCCAGGGCCCTACGAGCAGTACTTC. As protein: CASSPNPGPYEQYF. The rearrangement uses TRBV7-3 and TRBJ2-7, with a weak D call TRBD1 (5 bases). Trimming took off 5 bases at V and 2 bases at J, with 13 bases between the two ends. CDR1 is SGHTA, CDR2 FQGTGA, per germline. The CDR3 length is 14 residues.

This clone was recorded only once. CDR3 nucleotides: TGTGCCTGGAGTAAGGGGTCTAGCAATCAGCCCCAGCATTTT. This encodes CAWSKGSSNQPQHF. The chain uses TRBV30 and TRBJ1-5, with D perhaps TRBD1 (5 bases). Germline CDR1 is GTSNPN and CDR2 is SVGIG (reference sequence). Between the trimmed V and J ends, which lost 2 bases and 0 bases, there was a span of 8 bases. The CDR3 has 14 amino acids.

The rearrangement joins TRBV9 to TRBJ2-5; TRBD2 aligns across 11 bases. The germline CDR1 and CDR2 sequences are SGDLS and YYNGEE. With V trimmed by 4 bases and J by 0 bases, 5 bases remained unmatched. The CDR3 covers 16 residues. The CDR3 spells CASSTGTSGYQETQYF. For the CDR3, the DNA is TGTGCCAGCAGCACCGGGACTAGCGGCTACCAAGAGACCCAGTACTTC.

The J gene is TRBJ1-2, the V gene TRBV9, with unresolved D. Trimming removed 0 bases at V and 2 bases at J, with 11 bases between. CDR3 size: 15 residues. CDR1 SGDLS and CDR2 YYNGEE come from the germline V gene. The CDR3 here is CASSVEAGSNYGYTF. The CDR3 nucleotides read TGTGCCAGCAGCGTAGAAGCAGGTTCCAACTATGGCTACACCTTC.

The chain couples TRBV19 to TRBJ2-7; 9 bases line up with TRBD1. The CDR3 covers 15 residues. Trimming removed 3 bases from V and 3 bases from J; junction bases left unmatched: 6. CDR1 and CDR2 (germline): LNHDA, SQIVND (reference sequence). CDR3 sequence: CASSILDRGIYEQYF. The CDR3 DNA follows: TGTGCCAGTAGTATTTTGGACAGGGGAATCTACGAGCAGTACTTC.

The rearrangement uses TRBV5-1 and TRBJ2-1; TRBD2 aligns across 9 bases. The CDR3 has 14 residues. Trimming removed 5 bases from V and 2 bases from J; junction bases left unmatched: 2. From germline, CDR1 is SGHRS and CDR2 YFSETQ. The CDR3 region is CASRRGGPYNEQFF. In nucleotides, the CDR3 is TGCGCCAGCAGGCGGGGGGGACCCTACAATGAGCAGTTCTTC.

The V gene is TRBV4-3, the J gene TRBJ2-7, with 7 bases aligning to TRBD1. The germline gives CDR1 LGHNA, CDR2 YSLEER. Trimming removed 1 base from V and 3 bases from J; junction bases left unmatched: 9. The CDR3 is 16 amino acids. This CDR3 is CASSQGLGTDNYEQYF. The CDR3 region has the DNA TGCGCCAGCAGCCAAGGGCTTGGGACAGACAACTACGAGCAGTACTTC.

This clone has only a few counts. CDR3 coding DNA: TGTGCCAGTAGTATAAGGGGCAGGGCGGATGAAAAACTGTTTTTT. Its protein is CASSIRGRADEKLFF. This chain links TRBV19 with TRBJ1-4; TRBD1 might be the D (5 bases). Between the trimmed V and J ends, which lost 2 bases and 6 bases, there was a span of 13 bases. The germline V gene has CDR1 LNHDA and CDR2 SQIVND (reference sequence). The CDR3 length is 15 residues.

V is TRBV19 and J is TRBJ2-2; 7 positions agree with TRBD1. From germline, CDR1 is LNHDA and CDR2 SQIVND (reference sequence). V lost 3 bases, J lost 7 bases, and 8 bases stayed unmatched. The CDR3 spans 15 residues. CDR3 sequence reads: CASSIFRGRVGELFF. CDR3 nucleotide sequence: TGTGCCAGTAGTATCTTTAGGGGGCGCGTCGGGGAGCTGTTTTTT. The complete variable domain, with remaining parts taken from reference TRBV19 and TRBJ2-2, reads DGGITQSPKYLFRKEGQNVTLSCEQNLNHDAMYWYRQDPGQGLRLIYYSQIVNDFQKGDIAEGYSVSREKKESFPLTVTSAQKNPTAFYLCASSIFRGRVGELFFGEGSRLTVL.

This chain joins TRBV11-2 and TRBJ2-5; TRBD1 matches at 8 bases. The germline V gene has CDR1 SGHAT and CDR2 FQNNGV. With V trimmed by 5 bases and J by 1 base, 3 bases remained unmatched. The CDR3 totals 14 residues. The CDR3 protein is CASSAGTGQETQYF. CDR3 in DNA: TGTGCCAGCAGCGCAGGGACAGGCCAAGAGACCCAGTACTTC.

The CDR3 DNA sequence: TGTGCCAGCAGTTTCGGCGGGGGGGCCCTGGACGAGCAGTACTTC. Its protein product is CASSFGGGALDEQYF. The gene calls are TRBV28 and TRBJ2-7; 9 bases match TRBD2. Germline trimming cut 3 bases from V and 5 bases from J; bases unmatched to any gene: 8. Germline V gives CDR1 MDHEN, CDR2 SYDVKM. The CDR3 runs to 15 residues.

CDR3 DNA sequence: TGTGCCAGCAGTATGAGCGGGACAGATACGCAGTATTTT. Translated, it gives CASSMSGTDTQYF. This rearrangement joins TRBV27 to TRBJ2-3, with D possibly TRBD2 on 6 matching bases. Trimming pared 5 bases from V and 3 bases from J, leaving 9 bases between. CDR1 and CDR2 from the germline V gene are MNHEY and SMNVEV (reference sequence). The CDR3 covers 13 residues.

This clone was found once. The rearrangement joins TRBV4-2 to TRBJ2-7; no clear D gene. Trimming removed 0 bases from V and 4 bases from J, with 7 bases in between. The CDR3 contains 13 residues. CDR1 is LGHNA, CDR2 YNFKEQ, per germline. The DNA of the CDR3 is TGTGCCAGCAGCCAAGAATCCGTTTACGAGCAGTACTTC. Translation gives CASSQESVYEQYF.

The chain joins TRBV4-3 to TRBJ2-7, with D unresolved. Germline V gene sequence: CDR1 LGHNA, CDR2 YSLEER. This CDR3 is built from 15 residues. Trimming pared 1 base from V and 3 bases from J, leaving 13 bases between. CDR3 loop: CASSQGVSSFYEQYF. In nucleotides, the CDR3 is TGCGCCAGCAGCCAAGGAGTTTCTTCTTTCTACGAGCAGTACTTC.

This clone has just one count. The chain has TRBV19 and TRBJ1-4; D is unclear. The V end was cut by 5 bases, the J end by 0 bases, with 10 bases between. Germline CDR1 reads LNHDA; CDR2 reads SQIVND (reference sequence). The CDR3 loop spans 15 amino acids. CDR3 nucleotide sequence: TGTGCCAGTAGTTCTTACTTTGCAACTAATGAAAAACTGTTTTTT. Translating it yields CASSSYFATNEKLFF.

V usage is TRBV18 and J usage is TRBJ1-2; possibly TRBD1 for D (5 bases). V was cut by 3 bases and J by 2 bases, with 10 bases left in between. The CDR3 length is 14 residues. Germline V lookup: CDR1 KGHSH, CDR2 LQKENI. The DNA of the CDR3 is TGTGCCAGCTCACCTATCAGGGAAAACTATGGCTACACCTTC. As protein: CASSPIRENYGYTF.

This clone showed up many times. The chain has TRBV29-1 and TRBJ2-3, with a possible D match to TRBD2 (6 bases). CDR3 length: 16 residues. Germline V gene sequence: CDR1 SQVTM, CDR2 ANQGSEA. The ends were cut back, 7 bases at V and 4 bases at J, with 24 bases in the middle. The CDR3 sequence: CSAHQSSGVGADTQYF. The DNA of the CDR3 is TGCAGCGCTCACCAGTCATCGGGGGTGGGGGCAGATACGCAGTATTTT.